This record concerns one T cell receptor beta chain sequence. Its cognate antigen is unknown. This sample was taken from a study of cytomegalovirus exposure and HLA in healthy donors. Repertoires were generated with immunoSEQ multiplex PCR, while TCRdb's copy carries only in-frame clones and drops some. Of tens of thousands of clones in the sample, approximately 95% were seen once. This CDR3 has 18 amino acids. Looked up from germline, CDR1 is SEHNR and CDR2 is FQNEAQ (reference sequence). The junction had 8 bases not matched to a gene; V was cut back by 4 bases and J by 1 base. Overall study findings and caveats: TCR sequences were mostly rare, though some public TCRs occurred in many donors. The tendency of first-cohort TCR clusters to co-occur in the 130 or so validation repertoires was identified by a subsequent analysis.

This sequence was found in a woman between 18 and 29 years old in good health and CMV-seronegative. Sequenced: PBMCs. The V call is TRBV7-9, the J call TRBJ2-3, with 13 bases identical to TRBD2. Here the CDR3 DNA reads TGTGCCAGCAGCTCCCCCCCGGGGACTAGCGGGGGCACAGATACGCAGTATTTT. Translated, it gives CASSSPPGTSGGTDTQYF.